The following is a TCR beta chain sequence with its context. The CDR3 totals 14 residues. Germline V gene sequence: CDR1 LNHDA, CDR2 SQIVND (reference sequence). V was shortened by 3 bases and J by 7 bases, with 10 bases between the two germline ends. This sample is drawn from a study of T cell changes during pregnancy in multiple sclerosis. Assay: immunoSEQ multiplex PCR; the TCRdb copy retains only in-frame clones and omits some. Here the sample spans 70,000 to 95,000 clones, approximately 94% being singletons. This clonotype was obtained from a female donor in good health, enrolled as a control in a pregnancy study. The rearrangement links TRBV19 to TRBJ1-6; D remains unclear. The specimen comprised peripheral blood, sampled after pregnancy. CDR3 nucleotide sequence: TGTGCCAGTAGTATCTTCGGTACCAATTCACCCCTCCACTTT. Translating gives CASSIFGTNSPLHF.